These 8 T cell receptor beta chains share one sample of origin, sequenced in a study of shared clonotypes between healthy human individuals. Profiled with immunoSEQ multiplex PCR; TCRdb holds only in-frame clones, not every one. The sample holds about 1.5 million clones, roughly 98% seen once. The sequenced sample was naive CD4+ T cells sorted from blood. Subset here: CD45RA+ positively selected. The receptors come from a man under 40 in good health.

This chain links TRBV9 with TRBJ2-1; D is possibly TRBD2 (6 bases). The CDR3 totals 15 residues. CDR1 SGDLS and CDR2 YYNGEE come from the germline V gene. The V gene lost 6 bases and the J gene lost 3 bases, with 16 bases spanning the gap. In DNA, the CDR3 is TGTGCCAGCAACTTCGAGGGACTCGGCTACAATGAGCAGTTCTTC. Amino acid sequence: CASNFEGLGYNEQFF.

V and J are TRBV9 and TRBJ1-2; D is unresolved. CDR1 and CDR2 (germline): SGDLS, YYNGEE. Trimming cost V 0 bases and J 4 bases, with 13 bases left between them. The length of the CDR3 is 15 residues. CDR3 DNA: TGTGCCAGCAGCGTAGCCGAGGTTAGGACCTATGGCTACACCTTC. As protein: CASSVAEVRTYGYTF.

The chain links TRBV6-5 to TRBJ2-7; 7 positions match TRBD2. There are 13 residues in the CDR3. After removal of 6 bases from V and 3 bases from J, the junction contained 5 bases not matched to a gene. Per germline, CDR1 MNHEY and CDR2 SVGAGI. For the CDR3, the DNA is TGTGCCAGCAGCCAGCGGGATATCTACGAGCAGTACTTC. The encoded protein is CASSQRDIYEQYF.

V usage is TRBV28 and J usage is TRBJ2-3; 7 bases agree with TRBD2. V gave up 5 bases and J gave up 0 bases; unmatched junction bases: 8. The CDR3 has 16 residues. Germline CDR1 MDHEN, CDR2 SYDVKM. DNA for the CDR3: TGTGCCAGCAGTCCCATGCGGGAGACTAGCACAGATACGCAGTATTTT. It is translated as CASSPMRETSTDTQYF.

In this sample, this clone turned up once. The J gene is TRBJ2-5, the V gene TRBV9; D gene uncertain. Trimming pared 0 bases from V and 0 bases from J, leaving 9 bases between. The CDR3 covers 15 residues. Per the germline V gene, CDR1 is SGDLS and CDR2 is YYNGEE. The CDR3 DNA sequence: TGTGCCAGCAGCGTAGACTCTGGGTACCAAGAGACCCAGTACTTC. This translates into CASSVDSGYQETQYF.

V and J are TRBV6-1 and TRBJ2-5, with a tentative D call TRBD1 (7 bases). V was trimmed by 6 bases and J by 4 bases, leaving 12 bases between them. This CDR3 is built from 13 residues. Per germline, CDR1 MNHNS and CDR2 SASEGT. In DNA, the CDR3 is TGTGCCAGCAGCAGACAGGGAGGAGAGACCCAGTACTTC. Translation: CASSRQGGETQYF.

With respect to this clone: Other DNA variants within this sample encode the same CDR3. The chain recombines TRBV5-1 with TRBJ2-2; D is unresolved. V lost 2 bases, J lost 5 bases, and 10 bases lay in between. This CDR3 contains 14 residues. Germline assignment: CDR1 SGHRS and CDR2 YFSETQ. CDR3 residues: CASSFGGLTGELFF. The CDR3 DNA reads TGCGCCAGCAGCTTCGGTGGCTTGACCGGGGAGCTGTTTTTT.

The chain joins TRBV27 to TRBJ1-2; 7 nucleotides match TRBD1. The CDR3 totals 15 residues. The trim removed 8 bases at V and 7 bases at J, leaving 16 bases unmatched. Germline V gives CDR1 MNHEY, CDR2 SMNVEV (reference sequence). CDR3 coding DNA: TGTGCCAGCGGCCAAAACCGACAGGGCCTAGGTGGCTACACCTTC. This gives the protein CASGQNRQGLGGYTF.